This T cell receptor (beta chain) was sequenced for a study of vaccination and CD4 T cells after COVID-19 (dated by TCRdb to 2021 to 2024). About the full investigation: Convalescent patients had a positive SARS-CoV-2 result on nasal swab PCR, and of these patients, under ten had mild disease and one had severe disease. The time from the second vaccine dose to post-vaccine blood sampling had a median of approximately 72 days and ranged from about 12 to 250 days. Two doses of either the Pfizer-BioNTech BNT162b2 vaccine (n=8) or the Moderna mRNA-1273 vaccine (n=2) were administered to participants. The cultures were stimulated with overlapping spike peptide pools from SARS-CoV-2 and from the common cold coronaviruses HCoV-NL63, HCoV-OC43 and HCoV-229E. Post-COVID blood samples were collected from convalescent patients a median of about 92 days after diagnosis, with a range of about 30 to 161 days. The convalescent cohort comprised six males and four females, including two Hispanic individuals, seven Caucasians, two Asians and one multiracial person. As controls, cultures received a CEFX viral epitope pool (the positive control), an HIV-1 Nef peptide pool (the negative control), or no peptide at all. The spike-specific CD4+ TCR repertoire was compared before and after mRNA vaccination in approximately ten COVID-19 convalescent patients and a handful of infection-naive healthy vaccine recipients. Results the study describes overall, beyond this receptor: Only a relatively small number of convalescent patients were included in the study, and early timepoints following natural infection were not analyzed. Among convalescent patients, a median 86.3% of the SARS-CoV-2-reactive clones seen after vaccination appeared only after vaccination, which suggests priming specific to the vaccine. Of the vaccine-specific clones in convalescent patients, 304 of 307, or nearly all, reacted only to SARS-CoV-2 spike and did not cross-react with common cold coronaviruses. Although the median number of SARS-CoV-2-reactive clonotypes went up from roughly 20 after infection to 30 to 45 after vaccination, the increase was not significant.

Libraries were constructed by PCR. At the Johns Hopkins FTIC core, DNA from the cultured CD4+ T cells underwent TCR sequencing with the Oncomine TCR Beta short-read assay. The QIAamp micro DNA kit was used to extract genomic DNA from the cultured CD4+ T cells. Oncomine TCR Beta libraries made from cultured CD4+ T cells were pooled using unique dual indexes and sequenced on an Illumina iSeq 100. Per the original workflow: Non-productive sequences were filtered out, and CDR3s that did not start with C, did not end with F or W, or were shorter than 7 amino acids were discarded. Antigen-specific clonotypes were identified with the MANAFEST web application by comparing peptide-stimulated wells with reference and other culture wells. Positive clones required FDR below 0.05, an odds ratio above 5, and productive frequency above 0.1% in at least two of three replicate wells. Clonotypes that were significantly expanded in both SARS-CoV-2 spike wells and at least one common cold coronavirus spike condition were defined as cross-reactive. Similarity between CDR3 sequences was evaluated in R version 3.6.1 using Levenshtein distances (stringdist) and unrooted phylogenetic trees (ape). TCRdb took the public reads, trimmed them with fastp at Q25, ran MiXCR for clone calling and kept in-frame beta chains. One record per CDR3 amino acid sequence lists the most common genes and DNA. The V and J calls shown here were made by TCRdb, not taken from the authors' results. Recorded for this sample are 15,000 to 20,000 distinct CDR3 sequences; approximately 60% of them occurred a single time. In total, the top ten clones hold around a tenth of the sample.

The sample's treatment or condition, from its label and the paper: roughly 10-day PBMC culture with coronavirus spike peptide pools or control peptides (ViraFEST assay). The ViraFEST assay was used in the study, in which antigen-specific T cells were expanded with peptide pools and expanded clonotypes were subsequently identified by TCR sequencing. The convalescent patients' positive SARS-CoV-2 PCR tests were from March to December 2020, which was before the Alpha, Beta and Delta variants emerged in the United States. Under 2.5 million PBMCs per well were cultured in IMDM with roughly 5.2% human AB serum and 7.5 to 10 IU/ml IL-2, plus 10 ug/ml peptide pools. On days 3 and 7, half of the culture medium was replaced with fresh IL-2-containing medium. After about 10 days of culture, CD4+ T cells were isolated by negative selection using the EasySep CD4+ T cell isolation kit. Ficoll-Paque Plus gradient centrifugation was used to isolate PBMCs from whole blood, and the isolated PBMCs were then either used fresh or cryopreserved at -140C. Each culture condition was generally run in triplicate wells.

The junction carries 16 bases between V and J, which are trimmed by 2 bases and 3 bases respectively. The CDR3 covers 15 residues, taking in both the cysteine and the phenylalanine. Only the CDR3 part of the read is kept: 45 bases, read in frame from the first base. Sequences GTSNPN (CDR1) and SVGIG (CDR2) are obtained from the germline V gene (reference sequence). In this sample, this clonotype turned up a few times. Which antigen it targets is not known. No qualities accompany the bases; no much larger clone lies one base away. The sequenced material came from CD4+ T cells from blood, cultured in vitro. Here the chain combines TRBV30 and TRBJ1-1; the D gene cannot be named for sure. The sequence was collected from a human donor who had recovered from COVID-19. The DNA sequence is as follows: TGTGCCTGGAGTCTACGGCTCCCGAAGGACACTGAAGCTTTCTTT. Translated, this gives CAWSLRLPKDTEAFF. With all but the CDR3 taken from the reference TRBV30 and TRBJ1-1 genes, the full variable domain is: SQTIHQWPATLVQPVGSPLSLECTVEGTSNPNLYWYRQAAGRGLQLLFYSVGIGQISSEVPQNLSASRPQDRQFILSSKKLLLSDSGFYLCAWSLRLPKDTEAFFGQGTRLTVV.